This T cell receptor (beta chain) was captured by sequencing in a study of blood T cell repertoires in COVID-19. Study-wide background: PBMCs, B-cell-depleted T cells, or T cells provided the cDNA or gDNA that made up the material.

Only in-frame clones appear in the TCRdb table, and some are missing; sequencing was by immunoSEQ multiplex PCR. This sample has 75,000 to 100,000 clones, with around nine tenths found just once. Germline CDR1 and CDR2: ENHRY and SYGVKD. Germline trimming cut 3 bases from V and 4 bases from J; bases unmatched to any gene: 5. The CDR3 has 15 residues. The V call is TRBV10-3, the J call TRBJ1-2; 10 bases map to TRBD1. This TCR was sampled from a human donor in a cohort sampled during active COVID-19. The sequenced material came from peripheral blood. CDR3 sequence (DNA): TGTGCCATCAGTGAATCCCGGACAGGGGGCTATGGCTACACCTTC. This sequence encodes CAISESRTGGYGYTF.